These 32 T cell receptor beta chains were sequenced from one sample in a study of blood T cell repertoires in COVID-19. Only in-frame clones appear in the TCRdb table, and some are missing; sequencing was by immunoSEQ multiplex PCR. The sample gives about 43,000 clones, roughly 85% of which show up once; 6.5% to 9% is in the top ten. Sequencing was performed on peripheral blood. These receptors were collected from a man aged 60 to 69 with active COVID-19.

The gene calls are TRBV5-1 and TRBJ2-1; tentatively, D is TRBD1 (5 bases). Germline loops: CDR1 SGHRS, CDR2 YFSETQ. The CDR3 runs to 15 residues. The germline V and J ends were trimmed by 0 bases and 0 bases, with 7 bases remaining between them. CDR3 DNA sequence: TGCGCCAGCAGCTTGGGACAGAACTCCTACAATGAGCAGTTCTTC. Translation: CASSLGQNSYNEQFF.

The chain carries TRBV3-1 (or the pseudogene TRBV3-2) and TRBJ2-2; 7 bases line up with TRBD2. CDR3 size: 16 residues. The V gene end was trimmed by 0 bases and the J gene end by 3 bases; junction bases not matched to a gene: 4. Germline lookup yields CDR1 LGHDT and CDR2 YNNKEL (reference sequence). In DNA, the CDR3 is TGTGCCAGCAGCCAAGATTGGGACTACTACACCGGGGAGCTGTTTTTT. This sequence encodes CASSQDWDYYTGELFF.

The CDR3 here is CASRWGLGHNEQFF. The CDR3 bases are TGCGCCAGTAGGTGGGGACTAGGGCACAATGAGCAGTTCTTC. The V call is TRBV4-3, the J call TRBJ2-1, with 8 bases identical to TRBD2. The CDR3 has 14 amino acids. Germline CDR1 reads LGHNA; CDR2 reads YSLEER. Losses at the gene ends were 9 bases for V and 5 bases for J; bases not matched to a gene: 9.

This chain connects TRBV4-1 to TRBJ2-7, with D possibly matching TRBD2 (7 bases). This CDR3 contains 16 residues. V gave up 1 base and J gave up 3 bases, with 16 bases separating them. The V gene's germline CDR1 is MGHRA and CDR2 YSYEKL. CDR3 bases: TGCGCCAGCAGCCAAGTTCAGGGGAGCGGGGTCTACGAGCAGTACTTC. Translation: CASSQVQGSGVYEQYF.

This clone was seen only a few times. This rearrangement joins TRBV6-7 to TRBJ1-5, with D possibly matching TRBD1 (6 bases). TRBV6-7 is identified as an open reading frame with a role that is uncertain. The CDR3 is 19 residues long. The V gene lost 0 bases and the J gene lost 2 bases, with 20 bases spanning the gap. The CDR3 here is CASSYSHRAPRSGNQPQHF. The CDR3 nucleotides are TGTGCCAGCAGTTACTCGCACAGGGCCCCCAGGAGTGGCAATCAGCCCCAGCATTTT.

This clone showed up just once. The rearrangement joins TRBV5-1 to TRBJ2-3; 8 nucleotides line up with TRBD2. This CDR3 spans 16 amino acids. With V trimmed by 6 bases and J by 1 base, 10 bases remained unmatched. Germline assignment: CDR1 SGHRS and CDR2 YFSETQ. CDR3 region: CASMWGSGSGTDTQYF. CDR3 sequence (DNA): TGCGCCAGCATGTGGGGGAGCGGGAGTGGCACAGATACGCAGTATTTT. The entire variable domain, with the rest obtained from reference TRBV5-1 and TRBJ2-3, is as follows: KAGVTQTPRYLIKTRGQQVTLSCSPISGHRSVSWYQQTPGQGLQFLFEYFSETQRNKGNFPGRFSGRQFSNSRSEMNVSTLELGDSALYLCASMWGSGSGTDTQYFGPGTRLTVL.

V is TRBV7-9 and J is TRBJ2-7, with 8 bases aligning to TRBD1. Germline V gives CDR1 SEHNR, CDR2 FQNEAQ (reference sequence). This CDR3 is 15 amino acids long. V gave up 2 bases and J gave up 5 bases; unmatched junction bases: 8. CDR3 DNA sequence: TGTGCCAGCAGCTTAACAGGGGGTCAGAGTAACGAGCAGTACTTC. It yields the protein CASSLTGGQSNEQYF.

The gene calls are TRBV6-4 and TRBJ1-5; 9 bases agree with TRBD1. CDR1 MRHNA and CDR2 SNTAGT come from the germline V gene. The CDR3 is 15 residues long. V lost 10 bases and J lost 0; bases outside the gene matches: 7. For the CDR3, the DNA is TGTGCCACCCGGGACAGGGCGGATAGCAATCAGCCCCAGCATTTT. It yields the protein CATRDRADSNQPQHF.

This clone appeared a single time. V and J are TRBV9 and TRBJ2-2, with unresolved D. Looked up from germline, CDR1 is SGDLS and CDR2 is YYNGEE. Trimming pared 7 bases from V and 8 bases from J, leaving 18 bases between. CDR3 length: 14 residues. The CDR3 sequence: CASRSVGLSGELFF. The CDR3, as DNA: TGTGCCAGCCGCTCCGTCGGTTTATCGGGGGAGCTGTTTTTT.

The V call is TRBV6-5, the J call TRBJ1-4, with a weak D call TRBD1 (6 bases). The CDR3 has 15 residues. V dropped 2 bases and J dropped 0 bases, with 7 bases sitting between them. Germline V lookup: CDR1 MNHEY, CDR2 SVGAGI. The CDR3 is CASSYGQPTNEKLFF. The CDR3 DNA follows: TGTGCCAGCAGTTACGGACAGCCAACTAATGAAAAACTGTTTTTT.

The gene calls are TRBV6-4 and TRBJ2-1; TRBD2 is a possible D gene (5 bases). In germline, CDR1 is MRHNA, CDR2 SNTAGT. This CDR3 spans 16 amino acids. Trimming removed 4 bases at V and 1 base at J, with 14 bases between. CDR3 protein: CASSGGDAASYNEQFF. The CDR3 DNA is TGTGCCAGCAGTGGGGGAGACGCGGCGTCCTACAATGAGCAGTTCTTC.

The chain has TRBV28 and TRBJ1-1, with 7 positions matching TRBD1. V lost 6 bases and J lost 1; bases outside the gene matches: 8. The CDR3 is 15 amino acids. Germline V gene sequence: CDR1 MDHEN, CDR2 SYDVKM. As DNA, the CDR3 is TGTGCCAGCAGGGGGAACAGGGGCGGGAACACTGAAGCTTTCTTT. Its translation is CASRGNRGGNTEAFF.

This rearrangement joins TRBV11-3 to TRBJ1-3; 7 bases map to TRBD1. Germline CDR1 is SGHNT and CDR2 is YENEEA. V dropped 4 bases and J dropped 7; count of bases not matched to a gene: 1. CDR3 length equals 12 residues. This CDR3 reads CASSSTGNTIYF. CDR3 DNA: TGTGCCAGCAGCTCGACAGGGAACACCATATATTTT.

The rearrangement joins TRBV11-2 to TRBJ1-6, with 9 bases that match TRBD1. V was pared by 5 bases and J by 10 bases, with 6 bases of the junction left unmatched. The CDR3 is 14 amino acids. From germline, CDR1 is SGHAT and CDR2 FQNNGV. The CDR3 reads CASSQDRGVSPLHF. CDR3 nucleotide sequence: TGTGCCAGCAGCCAGGACAGGGGCGTCTCACCCCTCCACTTT.

The gene calls are TRBV21-1 and TRBJ2-7; the DNA was not compared with TRBD2, the D call given in the table. TRBV21-1 represents a pseudogene. The CDR3 has 14 residues. The CDR3 is CASSKATGTYEQYF. The CDR3 region has the DNA TGTGCCAGCAGCAAAGCGACGGGAACCTACGAGCAGTACTTC.

For the CDR3, the DNA is TGTGCCAGCAGCCAACGGGACAGGATATATGGCTACACCTTC. Encoded protein: CASSQRDRIYGYTF. The V call is TRBV3-1 (or the pseudogene TRBV3-2), the J call TRBJ1-2, with 8 bases aligning to TRBD1. With 2 bases clipped from V and 5 bases from J, the junction kept 4 bases outside the gene matches. CDR3 size: 14 residues. Per germline, CDR1 LGHDT and CDR2 YNNKEL (reference sequence).

This rearrangement joins TRBV5-1 to TRBJ2-7, with D possibly TRBD1 on 5 matching bases. Trimming pared 5 bases from V and 0 bases from J, leaving 12 bases between. CDR1 and CDR2 (germline): SGHRS, YFSETQ. CDR3 length: 14 amino acids. CDR3 coding DNA: TGCGCCAGCAGACAGACAGAGAACTCCTACGAGCAGTACTTC. Translation: CASRQTENSYEQYF. Full variable domain (missing parts from reference TRBV5-1 and TRBJ2-7): KAGVTQTPRYLIKTRGQQVTLSCSPISGHRSVSWYQQTPGQGLQFLFEYFSETQRNKGNFPGRFSGRQFSNSRSEMNVSTLELGDSALYLCASRQTENSYEQYFGPGTRLTVT.

This sequence joins TRBV7-9 and TRBJ1-1; 7 positions match TRBD1. After removal of 6 bases from V and 2 bases from J, the junction contained 6 bases not matched to a gene. The CDR3 runs to 14 residues. The V gene's germline CDR1 is SEHNR and CDR2 FQNEAQ (reference sequence). CDR3: CASRPRGTNTEAFF. CDR3 DNA sequence: TGTGCCAGCAGGCCCAGGGGGACTAACACTGAAGCTTTCTTT.

The chain employs TRBV10-3 and TRBJ2-1; TRBD1 aligns across 11 bases. Trimming at V came to 8 bases and at J to 9 bases, leaving 12 bases not matched to a gene. Per germline, CDR1 ENHRY and CDR2 SYGVKD. The CDR3 has 15 residues. The CDR3 is CAISGTGGTYGEQFF. The CDR3 nucleotides read TGTGCCATCTCCGGGACAGGGGGTACTTACGGTGAGCAGTTCTTC.

This chain uses TRBV5-1 with TRBJ2-3, with 14 bases fitting TRBD2. V dropped 3 bases and J dropped 2; count of bases not matched to a gene: 5. CDR3 length: 17 residues. Germline V gene lookup returns CDR1 SGHRS and CDR2 YFSETQ. The CDR3 reads CASSSATSGRATDTQYF. DNA of the CDR3: TGCGCCAGCAGCTCGGCGACTAGCGGGAGGGCCACAGATACGCAGTATTTT.

The V gene is TRBV5-1, the J gene TRBJ1-1; 10 bases are a match to TRBD1. V lost 6 bases and J lost 6; bases outside the gene matches: 8. Germline CDR1 is SGHRS and CDR2 is YFSETQ. The CDR3 extends over 14 amino acids. CDR3 nucleotide sequence: TGCGCCAGCACCGAGACAGGGGGCGCGTCTGAAGCTTTCTTT. Translating gives CASTETGGASEAFF.

This clone was seen a single time. The chain combines TRBV27 with TRBJ1-1; 8 bases are a match to TRBD1. CDR1 is MNHEY, CDR2 SMNVEV, per germline (reference sequence). This CDR3 is built from 15 residues. V dropped 6 bases and J dropped 4; count of bases not matched to a gene: 10. The CDR3 region is CASSQLGQGGTEAFF. In DNA, the CDR3 is TGTGCCAGCAGCCAACTCGGACAGGGCGGCACTGAAGCTTTCTTT.

This clone appeared a few times. The chain employs TRBV10-3 and TRBJ1-3; 7 nucleotides line up with TRBD1. V dropped 5 bases and J dropped 0; count of bases not matched to a gene: 7. The CDR3 length is 16 residues. CDR1 and CDR2 (germline): ENHRY, SYGVKD. CDR3 protein: CAISQGQPLSGNTIYF. DNA for the CDR3: TGTGCCATCAGTCAGGGACAGCCTCTCTCTGGAAACACCATATATTTT.

This CDR3 is CASRPAGTATNEKLFF. CDR3 DNA sequence: TGTGCCAGTAGACCGGCAGGTACTGCAACTAATGAAAAACTGTTTTTT. The rearrangement links TRBV19 to TRBJ1-4; D is uncertain. V dropped 6 bases and J dropped 0 bases, with 14 bases sitting between them. There are 16 residues in the CDR3. CDR1 is LNHDA and CDR2 is SQIVND in the germline V gene (reference sequence).

The J gene is TRBJ2-7, the V gene TRBV18; a weak D match, TRBD2 (6 bases). CDR3 length: 13 residues. From germline, CDR1 is KGHSH and CDR2 LQKENI. Deletions cut 3 bases from V and 6 bases from J, with 12 bases between. CDR3 amino acids: CASSPLLGGEQYF. In DNA, the CDR3 is TGTGCCAGCTCACCCCTCCTGGGGGGCGAGCAGTACTTC.

The chain couples TRBV25-1 to TRBJ1-5, with 10 bases aligning to TRBD1. The germline gives CDR1 MGHDK, CDR2 SYGVNS. V dropped 4 bases and J dropped 2; count of bases not matched to a gene: 5. The CDR3 consists of 16 residues. The CDR3 sequence: CASSAPGTGGNQPQHF. In DNA form, the CDR3 reads TGTGCCAGCAGTGCTCCCGGGACAGGGGGCAATCAGCCCCAGCATTTT.

The chain combines TRBV5-1 with TRBJ2-1; 7 bases match TRBD1. Germline assignment: CDR1 SGHRS and CDR2 YFSETQ. This CDR3 is built from 13 residues. Trimming took 6 bases from V and 6 from J; bases not matched to a gene: 6. CDR3 loop: CASTGQDRNEQFF. In DNA, the CDR3 is TGCGCCAGCACCGGACAGGACCGCAATGAGCAGTTCTTC.

The chain carries TRBV6-5 and TRBJ2-1, with 15 bases aligning to TRBD2. This CDR3 spans 14 amino acids. V dropped 6 bases and J dropped 9; count of bases not matched to a gene: 3. The germline gives CDR1 MNHEY, CDR2 SVGAGI. For the CDR3, the DNA is TGTGCCAGCAGGGGACTAGCGGGAGGTGGTGAGCAGTTCTTC. Amino acid sequence: CASRGLAGGGEQFF.

This clone has only a few counts. The chain couples TRBV5-4 to TRBJ1-4, with D hard to call. V was shortened by 1 base and J by 8 bases, with 12 bases between the two germline ends. This CDR3 is 14 amino acids long. The germline CDR1 and CDR2 sequences are SGHNT and YYREEE (reference sequence). CDR3 in amino acids: CASSLTVPGEKLFF. The CDR3 DNA reads as TGTGCCAGCAGCTTGACAGTGCCGGGGGAAAAACTGTTTTTT.

The chain joins TRBV19 to TRBJ2-3, with 9 bases that match TRBD2. This CDR3 comprises 14 residues. Per germline, CDR1 LNHDA and CDR2 SQIVND (reference sequence). V gave up 7 bases and J gave up 5 bases; unmatched junction bases: 7. CDR3 coding DNA: TGTGCCAGTAACAGCGGGAGGCCCTTAGATACGCAGTATTTT. Protein: CASNSGRPLDTQYF.

The chain's CDR3 is CAWADSYGYTF. CDR3 nucleotide sequence: TGTGCCTGGGCTGACAGCTATGGCTACACCTTC. The chain is built from TRBV30 and TRBJ1-2; D is perhaps TRBD1 (5 bases). The germline CDR1 and CDR2 sequences are GTSNPN and SVGIG (reference sequence). CDR3 length: 11 amino acids. The V and J ends lost 5 bases and 4 bases respectively, with 8 bases between them.

The V and J genes are TRBV18 and TRBJ2-7; D remains ambiguous. Germline V gene lookup returns CDR1 KGHSH and CDR2 LQKENI. This CDR3 is 14 amino acids long. V was shortened by 0 bases and J by 0 bases, with 6 bases between the two germline ends. The CDR3 DNA reads as TGTGCCAGCTCACCACCGTACTCCTCCTACGAGCAGTACTTC. This codes for CASSPPYSSYEQYF.